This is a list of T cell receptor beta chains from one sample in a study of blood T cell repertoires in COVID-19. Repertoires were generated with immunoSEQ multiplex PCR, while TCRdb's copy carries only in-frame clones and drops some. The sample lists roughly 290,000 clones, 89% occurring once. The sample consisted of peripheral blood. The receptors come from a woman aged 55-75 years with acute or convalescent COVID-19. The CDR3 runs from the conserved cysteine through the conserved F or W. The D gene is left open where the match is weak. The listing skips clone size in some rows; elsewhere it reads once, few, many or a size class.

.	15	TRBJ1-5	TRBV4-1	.	CASSQEDGFGQPQHF	TGCGCCAGCAGCCAAGAAGACGGGTTCGGTCAGCCCCAGCATTTT
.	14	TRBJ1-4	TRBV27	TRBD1	CASSRDRYNEKLFF	TGTGCCAGCAGCCGGGACAGGTATAATGAAAAACTGTTTTTT
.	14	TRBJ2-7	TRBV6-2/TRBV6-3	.	CASSFMTGIYEQYF	TGTGCCAGCAGTTTCATGACAGGTATTTACGAGCAGTACTTC
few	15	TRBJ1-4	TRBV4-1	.	CASSQVGSTNEKLFF	TGCGCCAGCAGCCAAGTGGGCAGTACTAATGAAAAACTGTTTTTT
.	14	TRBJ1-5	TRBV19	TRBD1	CASRYTGGNQPQHF	TGTGCCAGTAGATATACAGGGGGCAATCAGCCCCAGCATTTT
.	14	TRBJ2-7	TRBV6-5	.	CASRYSRSSYEQYF	TGTGCCAGCAGATACTCCCGCAGCTCCTACGAGCAGTACTTC
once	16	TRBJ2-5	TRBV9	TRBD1	CASSVSQGASQETQYF	TGTGCCAGCAGCGTATCCCAGGGGGCGAGCCAAGAGACCCAGTACTTC
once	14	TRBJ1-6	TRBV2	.	CASLGTGGLSPLHF	TGTGCCAGCCTCGGGACTGGGGGTTTGTCACCCCTCCACTTT
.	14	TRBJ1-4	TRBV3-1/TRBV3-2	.	CASSQDRGGIELFF	TGTGCCAGCAGCCAAGATAGGGGGGGCATTGAACTGTTTTTT
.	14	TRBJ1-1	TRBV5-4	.	CASSLQGMNTEAFF	TGTGCCAGCAGCTTGCAGGGGATGAACACTGAAGCTTTCTTT
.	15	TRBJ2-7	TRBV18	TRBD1	CASSPGGQGLYEQYF	TGTGCCAGCTCACCGGGGGGACAGGGACTATACGAGCAGTACTTC
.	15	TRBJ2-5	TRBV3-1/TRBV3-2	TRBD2	CASSQVTSGQETQYF	TGTGCCAGCAGCCAAGTGACTAGCGGGCAAGAGACCCAGTACTTC
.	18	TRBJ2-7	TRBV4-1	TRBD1	CASSQPLPTGTGFYEQYF	TGCGCCAGCAGCCAACCCTTACCAACCGGGACAGGTTTCTACGAGCAGTACTTC
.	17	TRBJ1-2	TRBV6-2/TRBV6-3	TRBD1	CASSYGRGPTGLYGYTF	TGTGCCAGCAGTTACGGCCGGGGGCCGACAGGGCTCTATGGCTACACCTTC
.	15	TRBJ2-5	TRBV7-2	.	CASSAGGQFVETQYF	TGTGCCAGCAGCGCCGGGGGGCAGTTCGTGGAGACCCAGTACTTC